These 10 T cell receptor beta chains were sequenced from one sample in a study of blood T cell repertoires in COVID-19. Clones were read by immunoSEQ multiplex PCR, and TCRdb kept only the in-frame ones, dropping some. The sample shows around 220,000 clones, roughly 87% of them seen only once. The sample consisted of PBMCs or T cells enriched from blood (not recorded which). These receptors originate from a woman in her thirties with acute COVID-19.

The chain recombines TRBV19 with TRBJ1-3, with 11 bases lining up with TRBD1. This CDR3 has 18 residues. Trimming at V came to 2 bases and at J to 3 bases, leaving 9 bases not matched to a gene. The V gene's germline CDR1 is LNHDA and CDR2 SQIVND (reference sequence). The CDR3: CASSIRPGTGGRGNTIYF. The CDR3 bases are TGTGCCAGTAGTATAAGACCGGGGACAGGGGGGCGTGGAAACACCATATATTTT.

DNA of the CDR3: TGTGCCAGCAGTACCGGGACAGGGGGATCCTACGAGCAGTACTTC. It encodes CASSTGTGGSYEQYF. This chain joins TRBV27 and TRBJ2-7; TRBD1 aligns across 11 bases. This CDR3 comprises 15 residues. V shed 5 bases, J shed 1 base, and the junction held 4 bases outside the gene matches. Germline V CDR1 and CDR2: MNHEY, SMNVEV (reference sequence).

V usage is TRBV28 and J usage is TRBJ2-1, with TRBD2 matching 10 bases. CDR1 MDHEN and CDR2 SYDVKM come from the germline V gene. CDR3 length: 14 amino acids. V shed 4 bases, J shed 7 bases, and the junction held 4 bases outside the gene matches. The CDR3 DNA is TGTGCCAGCAGTTCCACTAGCGGGAATAATGAGCAGTTCTTC. Its protein product is CASSSTSGNNEQFF.

This clone is a singleton in its sample. This chain links TRBV7-2 with TRBJ2-7, with a tentative D call TRBD1 (5 bases). The V end lost 4 bases, the J end lost 0 bases, and 13 bases lay between the germline ends. Germline values: CDR1 SGHTA, CDR2 FQGNSA. The CDR3 covers 15 residues. This CDR3 reads CASSYGQLRSYEQYF. CDR3 DNA: TGTGCCAGCAGCTACGGACAATTACGCTCCTACGAGCAGTACTTC.

The J gene is TRBJ2-7, the V gene TRBV7-2, with TRBD1 identical over 7 bases. CDR3 length: 16 amino acids. The J segment lost 6 bases and the V segment lost 4 bases, leaving 15 bases of the junction unmatched. The germline CDR1 and CDR2 sequences are SGHTA and FQGNSA. This CDR3 is CASSSPHGTAPSEQYF. The DNA of the CDR3 is TGTGCCAGCAGCTCCCCCCACGGGACAGCCCCAAGCGAGCAGTACTTC.

The chain combines TRBV2 with TRBJ1-2, with TRBD1 matching over 9 bases. With V trimmed by 7 bases and J by 5 bases, 5 bases remained unmatched. From germline, CDR1 is SNHLY and CDR2 FYNNEI. The CDR3 runs to 13 residues. CDR3 protein: CASTPGQGYGYTF. CDR3 DNA: TGTGCCAGCACCCCGGGACAGGGATATGGCTACACCTTC.

The chain carries TRBV28 and TRBJ1-1; 9 bases map to TRBD1. V lost 8 bases and J lost 0; bases outside the gene matches: 10. Germline V gene sequence: CDR1 MDHEN, CDR2 SYDVKM. The CDR3 contains 16 residues. CDR3 sequence reads: CASGTGMDYMNTEAFF. DNA of the CDR3: TGTGCCAGCGGGACAGGGATGGACTATATGAACACTGAAGCTTTCTTT.

The J gene is TRBJ1-6, the V gene TRBV13; D is unclear. Trimming took 5 bases from V and 10 from J, leaving 18 bases between them. The CDR3 sequence is 15 residues long. Per the germline V gene, CDR1 is PRHDT and CDR2 is FYEKMQ (reference sequence). The CDR3 loop reads CASSQSGPGRSPLHF. The CDR3 DNA is TGTGCCAGCAGCCAAAGCGGCCCCGGCCGATCACCCCTCCACTTT.

About this clone: Additional DNA sequences in this sample encode the identical CDR3. The chain uses TRBV20-1 and TRBJ2-7, with 11 bases lining up with TRBD1. J lost 4 bases, V lost 3 bases, and 2 bases had no gene match. Germline CDR1 and CDR2: DFQATT and SNEGSKA (reference sequence). CDR3 size: 13 residues. CDR3 residues: CSASGDRGYEQYF. The CDR3 bases are TGCAGTGCTAGTGGGGACAGGGGGTACGAGCAGTACTTC.

The chain joins TRBV7-3 to TRBJ2-1, with 9 bases identical to TRBD2. Germline V gene lookup returns CDR1 SGHTA and CDR2 FQGTGA. This CDR3 contains 15 residues. With 1 base clipped from V and 8 bases from J, the junction kept 6 bases outside the gene matches. The CDR3 sequence: CASSLRAGGPHEQFF. CDR3 nucleotide sequence: TGTGCCAGCAGCTTAAGGGCGGGAGGGCCGCATGAGCAGTTCTTC.